This is a list of T cell receptor beta chains from one sample in a study of blood T cells in healthy people across ages. Via MiXCR, TCRdb re-called the 5' RACE reads, giving one row per CDR3 protein. Of approximately 800,000 distinct CDR3 sequences in the sample, 55% to 75% were seen once. The specimen was blood. All receptors derive from a man in his thirties or forties in good health. CDR3s include the opening cysteine and the closing phenylalanine or tryptophan. The D gene is left open where the match is weak. Where a row states a size, it is once, few, many or the class of an expanded clone; other rows omit it.

abundance	d_gene	v_gene	j_gene	CDR3nt	CDR3aa
-	TRBD2	TRBV14	TRBJ2-1	TGTGCCAGCAGCGCCTTGGGGGAGGGCCTGAACAATGAGCAGTTCTTC	CASSALGEGLNNEQFF
-	-	TRBV28	TRBJ2-7	TGTGCCAGCAGTTTCGTGTCGGGTTCCTACGAGCAGTACTTC	CASSFVSGSYEQYF
once	TRBD2	TRBV4-2	TRBJ2-7	TGTGCCAGCAGCCATACCGGGACTAGCGGATCCTACGAGCAGTACTTC	CASSHTGTSGSYEQYF
few	-	TRBV20-1	TRBJ2-1	TGCAGTGCTAGTCCTAGTGGACAGTACAATGAGCAGTTCTTC	CSASPSGQYNEQFF
few	TRBD2	TRBV20-1	TRBJ2-3	TGCAGTGCCCAAACTACTAGCGGGGAGGTAGATACGCAGTATTTT	CSAQTTSGEVDTQYF
-	TRBD1	TRBV28	TRBJ2-7	TGTGCCAGCAGAAACCCGGGACAGCACTACGAGCAGTACTTC	CASRNPGQHYEQYF
few	-	TRBV6-1	TRBJ2-7	TGTGCCAGCAGTGAATCGTGGATGTACGAGCAGTACTTC	CASSESWMYEQYF
-	TRBD1	TRBV29-1	TRBJ1-2	TGCAGCGTCGAACCCCGACAGGGCCGCTACACCTTC	CSVEPRQGRYTF
-	-	TRBV7-2	TRBJ2-5	TGTGCCAGCAGCCTAATGAAGGTGGGGGAGACCCAGTACTTC	CASSLMKVGETQYF
-	TRBD2	TRBV4-3	TRBJ2-3	TGCGCCAGCAGCCCCCTCCCGAGCGGGAGTAATCCAGATACGCAGTATTTT	CASSPLPSGSNPDTQYF
-	TRBD2	TRBV20-1	TRBJ2-3	TGCAGTGCAGCCGGGACTAATGATCTCACAGATACGCAGTATTTT	CSAAGTNDLTDTQYF
few	TRBD2	TRBV29-1	TRBJ2-3	TGCAGCGTTGAAGTGTGGACTAGCGGTGTTAAAGTAGGAACAGATACGCAGTATTTT	CSVEVWTSGVKVGTDTQYF
-	TRBD2	TRBV6-6	TRBJ2-7	TGTGCCAGCAGTGACTCGGGACTAGTATACGAGCAGTACTTC	CASSDSGLVYEQYF
-	TRBD1	TRBV6-5	TRBJ1-2	TGTGCCAGCAGTTTCGTACAGGGGGGAGTTGATGGCTACACCTTC	CASSFVQGGVDGYTF
few	-	TRBV5-1	TRBJ1-2	TGCGCCAGCAACTTTGGACAGAGCCCTAACTATGGCTACACCTTC	CASNFGQSPNYGYTF
few	-	TRBV4-3	TRBJ1-2	TGCGCCAGCAGCCAGGGGCGTGCGTCGTCGGGGGGCTACACCTTC	CASSQGRASSGGYTF
-	-	TRBV27	TRBJ2-7	TGTGCCAGCAGTTTATTACCGGGTTACGAGCAGTACTTC	CASSLLPGYEQYF
-	TRBD2	TRBV6-6	TRBJ2-7	TGTGCCACCCGCATGCAGACTAGCGGGAGTGACGAGCAGTACTTC	CATRMQTSGSDEQYF
once	-	TRBV30	TRBJ2-7	TGTGCCTGGAGCGTGCATGTGTCCTACGAGCAGTACTTC	CAWSVHVSYEQYF
-	-	TRBV20-1	TRBJ2-1	TGCAGTGCTAGAGTATGGGGGGATGAGCAGTTCTTC	CSARVWGDEQFF
-	-	TRBV4-1	TRBJ1-2	TGCACCAGCAGCCAAGTGAGAGTGGCCCGCTACACCTTC	CTSSQVRVARYTF
-	TRBD2	TRBV6-2/TRBV6-3	TRBJ2-5	TGTGCCAGCAGAAGACTAGCGGGGGGGGGTCTTAGCGTTCTTGAGCAGTACTTC	CASRRLAGGGLSVLEQYF
-	-	TRBV10-3	TRBJ2-1	TGTGCCATCAGTCCATCGTGGGCCAATGAGCAGTTCTTC	CAISPSWANEQFF
few	-	TRBV20-1	TRBJ2-4	TGCAGTGCTCTTCTATCTCGGACTGACATTCAGTACTTC	CSALLSRTDIQYF
few	-	TRBV15	TRBJ1-2	TGTGCCACCAGCAGAGATATCGGGTCTTTCTATGGCTACACCTTC	CATSRDIGSFYGYTF
-	-	TRBV30	TRBJ1-6	TGTGCCTGGAGTGCGGGGAAGATCCAAAAGCTCAATTCACCCCTCCACTTT	CAWSAGKIQKLNSPLHF
-	-	TRBV20-1	TRBJ1-2	TGCAGTGCTAGAGATAGGTCGCAGGGTGGGGGATACACCTTC	CSARDRSQGGGYTF
-	TRBD2	TRBV7-2	TRBJ2-3	TGTGCCAGCAGCCAAATAGCGGGAGGGTTCCCAGATACGCAGTATTTT	CASSQIAGGFPDTQYF
-	-	TRBV4-2	TRBJ2-2	TGTGCCAGCAGCCATCTGGGGGTGAGAGGCGGGGAGCTGTTTTTT	CASSHLGVRGGELFF
few	-	TRBV24-1	TRBJ2-7	TGTGCCACCAGTGAAGGGGGGAACGAGCAGTACTTC	CATSEGGNEQYF
-	-	TRBV20-1	TRBJ2-1	TGCAGTGCTAGAGAGTTGGTTGTGGGGGAGCAGTTCTTC	CSARELVVGEQFF
-	-	TRBV19	TRBJ2-7	TGTGCCAGCTCAAGGGGGAGGGGAGGCTCCTACGAGCAGTACTTC	CASSRGRGGSYEQYF
-	-	TRBV6-1	TRBJ2-5	TGTGCCAGCAGCCACCAGATCGGGACGGCGGCGACCCAGTACTTC	CASSHQIGTAATQYF
-	TRBD1	TRBV6-5	TRBJ2-7	TGTGCCAGCAGTGACAAGACAGGGTTCGAGCAGTACTTC	CASSDKTGFEQYF
few	TRBD1	TRBV4-2	TRBJ1-4	TGTGCCAGCAGCCAAGGAGGACAGGGGGGCAATGAAAAACTGTTTTTT	CASSQGGQGGNEKLFF
few	-	TRBV20-1	TRBJ2-3	TGCAGTGCTAGACTCGGACAGAGCGACACAGATACGCAGTATTTT	CSARLGQSDTDTQYF
-	-	TRBV6-2/TRBV6-3	TRBJ2-1	TGTGCCAGCAGTTACTCTTTAACGGAGCCTGTCCTCGCGGGTTACAATGAGCAGTTCTTC	CASSYSLTEPVLAGYNEQFF
few	-	TRBV4-2	TRBJ2-3	TGTGCCAGCAGCCAAGAGCGGATTTTCACAGATACGCAGTATTTT	CASSQERIFTDTQYF
-	-	TRBV19	TRBJ2-7	TGTGCCAGTAGCCAACGGGACTTAGGGTGGTACGAGCAGTACTTC	CASSQRDLGWYEQYF
-	-	TRBV7-8	TRBJ1-1	TGTGCCAGCAGCTACCGAGAGAGTGACAGGCTGACGGCTGAAGCTTTCTTT	CASSYRESDRLTAEAFF
many	-	TRBV10-3	TRBJ2-7	TGTGCCATCAGTGAAGGGAACAGCCTTTTCTCCTACGAGCAGTACTTC	CAISEGNSLFSYEQYF
-	TRBD1	TRBV15	TRBJ2-5	TGTGCCACCAGCAGAGCGGACAGGGAAGAGACCCAGTACTTC	CATSRADREETQYF
few	-	TRBV7-2	TRBJ1-1	TGTGCCAGCAGCTTTGGGAATTTGAACACTGAAGCTTTCTTT	CASSFGNLNTEAFF
-	TRBD2	TRBV7-2	TRBJ2-3	TGTGCCAGCAGCTTAGATGGGGGGACTAACTTGGAGTATTTT	CASSLDGGTNLEYF
-	-	TRBV20-1	TRBJ1-5	TGCAGTGCTAGAGCTGATAGCAATCAGCCCCAGCATTTT	CSARADSNQPQHF
-	-	TRBV7-2	TRBJ2-7	TGTGCCAGCAGCTTAACCGCCCAGTACGAGCAGTACTTC	CASSLTAQYEQYF
-	-	TRBV10-3	TRBJ1-2	TGTGCCATCAGTGAGTCGATTGAGGGAACGGGCTACACCTTC	CAISESIEGTGYTF
-	-	TRBV28	TRBJ2-3	TGTGCCAGCAGTGACCCCTTTACGCGGTATTTT	CASSDPFTRYF
-	-	TRBV6-5	TRBJ2-6	TGTGCCAGCAGTTACTCGACCACGGCGACGGGGGCCAACGTCCTGACTTTC	CASSYSTTATGANVLTF
few	TRBD2	TRBV29-1	TRBJ2-5	TGCGGCGCCGACACTAGCGGGAGCTCGAAAAATGAGCAGTACTTC	CGADTSGSSKNEQYF
few	-	TRBV2	TRBJ2-6	TGTGCCAGCAGTTGGGGGGCCAACGTCCTGACTTTC	CASSWGANVLTF
-	-	TRBV15	TRBJ2-5	TGTGCCACCAGCGGGCAAGAGACCCAGTACTTC	CATSGQETQYF
-	-	TRBV28	TRBJ2-6	TGTGCCAGCAGCTGGGGGTACTCTGGGGCCAACGTCCTGACTTTC	CASSWGYSGANVLTF
few	-	TRBV20-1	TRBJ2-3	TGCAGTGCTAGCGGTGACACAGATACGCAGTATTTT	CSASGDTDTQYF
-	-	TRBV20-1	TRBJ1-1	TGCAGTGCTAGACCCGGGACTCTATTGTCTGAAGCTTTCTTT	CSARPGTLLSEAFF
-	-	TRBV4-2	TRBJ2-1	TGTGCCAGCAGCCAAGATTTACGGGAAGGAGTTGAGCAGTTCTTC	CASSQDLREGVEQFF